This T cell receptor (beta chain) was recovered during a study of blood T cell repertoires in COVID-19. For the study at large: Nucleic acid was either cDNA or gDNA, and it came from T cells, B-cell-depleted T cells, or PBMCs.

The table came from immunoSEQ multiplex PCR; TCRdb's copy has only in-frame clones and leaves some out. The data show approximately 480,000 clones, 87% seen once. This CDR3 is built from 14 residues. Germline-derived CDR1 and CDR2 are SGHRS and YFSETQ. The ends were cut back, 4 bases at V and 6 bases at J, with 16 bases in the middle. This TCR came from a woman under 30 who had recovered from COVID-19. The material sequenced was PBMCs or T cells enriched from blood (not recorded which). This chain connects TRBV5-1 to TRBJ1-2; unclear D gene. The CDR3 loop is CASSPGGILNGYTF. The CDR3 DNA is TGCGCCAGCAGCCCAGGAGGGATCCTGAATGGCTACACCTTC.